This T cell receptor beta chain derives from a study of cytomegalovirus exposure and HLA in healthy donors. Study outcomes and limitations: Associated with cytomegalovirus, according to the listing, were about 160 TCR beta chains. Most TCR sequences proved rare, with some public TCRs found in many donors.

Some clones are missing from TCRdb's copy, which holds only in-frame ones; the method was immunoSEQ multiplex PCR. The sample contains roughly 270,000 clones, roughly 90% of which appear only once. From the 120-subject validation cohort, which was separate from the roughly 620-subject first cohort, the donors were drawn. Germline CDR1 reads SGHTA; CDR2 reads FQGTGA. CDR3 length equals 16 residues. The V end was cut by 5 bases, the J end by 0 bases, with 16 bases between. Turning to this clone: Its antigen remains unidentified.

The rearrangement uses TRBV7-3 and TRBJ1-1; D possibly corresponds to TRBD1 (5 bases). The receptor was isolated from a woman aged 18-30 years in good health and CMV-seronegative. The sequencing sample was made of PBMCs. The DNA of the CDR3 is TGTGCCAGCAGCCCCGGGGGAGGGGCAGTGAACACTGAAGCTTTCTTT. This sequence encodes CASSPGGGAVNTEAFF.